These T cell receptor beta chains were read from a single sample in a study of identical twins. A single record per CDR3 protein comes from TCRdb applying MiXCR to the 5' RACE reads. The sample shows 350,000 or so distinct CDR3 sequences, approximately 8.7% of them seen only once. Sequenced sample: naive T cells sorted from blood. These receptors all stem from a woman aged 45-65 years in good health. CDR3s include the opening cysteine and the closing phenylalanine or tryptophan. Each record gives: V gene, D gene, clone size, J gene, CDR3 DNA, CDR3 protein. D genes are given only for firm matches. Some rows have no size entry. The others give once, few or many, or a class for an expanded clone.

v_call: TRBV7-6; d_call: NA; clone_size: NA; j_call: TRBJ2-1; cdr3_nt: TGTGCCAGCAGCCGCGATGGGGGGGAGCAGTTCTTC; cdr3_aa: CASSRDGGEQFF
v_call: TRBV12-3/TRBV12-4; d_call: NA; clone_size: few; j_call: TRBJ1-2; cdr3_nt: TGTGCCAGCAGTTATGGGGCAGGGAATGGCTACACCTTC; cdr3_aa: CASSYGAGNGYTF
v_call: TRBV5-1; d_call: TRBD1; clone_size: NA; j_call: TRBJ2-6; cdr3_nt: TGCGCCAGCAGCTGGGACAGGGCTGGGGCCAACGTCCTGACTTTC; cdr3_aa: CASSWDRAGANVLTF
v_call: TRBV20-1; d_call: TRBD2; clone_size: few; j_call: TRBJ2-1; cdr3_nt: TGCAGTGCTAGAATTAGCGGGAGTCCCTACAATGAGCAGTTCTTC; cdr3_aa: CSARISGSPYNEQFF
v_call: TRBV4-1; d_call: NA; clone_size: NA; j_call: TRBJ1-5; cdr3_nt: TGCGCCAGCAGCCAAGAAAGGGGGGGGGTCAATCAGCCCCAGCATTTT; cdr3_aa: CASSQERGGVNQPQHF
v_call: TRBV12-5; d_call: TRBD2; clone_size: NA; j_call: TRBJ2-1; cdr3_nt: TGTGCTAGTGGCCGGGCCGGGACTAGCGGTAGCTCCTACAATGAGCAGTTCTTC; cdr3_aa: CASGRAGTSGSSYNEQFF
v_call: TRBV19; d_call: TRBD2; clone_size: NA; j_call: TRBJ2-1; cdr3_nt: TGTGCCAGTAGTATGCTAGCGGGAGTTAACAATGAGCAGCTCTTC; cdr3_aa: CASSMLAGVNNEQLF
v_call: TRBV5-5; d_call: TRBD2; clone_size: NA; j_call: TRBJ2-2; cdr3_nt: TGTGCCAGCAGCCCAGGGACTAGCGGGAGTCTAGCGGAGCTGTTTTTT; cdr3_aa: CASSPGTSGSLAELFF
v_call: TRBV15; d_call: TRBD1; clone_size: few; j_call: TRBJ1-1; cdr3_nt: TGTGCCACCAGCAGCGGGACAGGGGGCGCGTATGACACTGAAGCTTTCTTT; cdr3_aa: CATSSGTGGAYDTEAFF
v_call: TRBV20-1; d_call: NA; clone_size: NA; j_call: TRBJ2-3; cdr3_nt: TGCAGTGCCGTCCTGCAGGGACGCACAGATACGCAGTATTTT; cdr3_aa: CSAVLQGRTDTQYF
v_call: TRBV7-2; d_call: NA; clone_size: NA; j_call: TRBJ2-5; cdr3_nt: TGTGCCAGCAGCCCTTCCCGGACCGCCCGGGGGACCCAGTACTTC; cdr3_aa: CASSPSRTARGTQYF
v_call: TRBV20-1; d_call: NA; clone_size: NA; j_call: TRBJ2-2; cdr3_nt: TGCAGTGCTAGAGATTCCGAGTACACCGGGGAGCTGTTTTTT; cdr3_aa: CSARDSEYTGELFF
v_call: TRBV27; d_call: TRBD1; clone_size: NA; j_call: TRBJ2-7; cdr3_nt: TGTGCCAGCAGTTTTCGGCCCCAGGGGGTTAGCTCCTACGAGCAGTACTTC; cdr3_aa: CASSFRPQGVSSYEQYF
v_call: TRBV18; d_call: TRBD2; clone_size: few; j_call: TRBJ2-1; cdr3_nt: TGTGCCAGCTCACCAATAGCGGGGGCCTCTAACAATGAGCAGTTCTTC; cdr3_aa: CASSPIAGASNNEQFF
v_call: TRBV4-2; d_call: NA; clone_size: many; j_call: TRBJ2-7; cdr3_nt: TGTGCCAGCAGCCAAGATGAGGTGGCATCCTACGAGCAGTACTTC; cdr3_aa: CASSQDEVASYEQYF
v_call: TRBV12-3/TRBV12-4; d_call: NA; clone_size: NA; j_call: TRBJ1-1; cdr3_nt: TGTGCCAGCAGTTTAACGGGACGATCGACAGCTTTCTTT; cdr3_aa: CASSLTGRSTAFF
v_call: TRBV6-6; d_call: NA; clone_size: many; j_call: TRBJ2-2; cdr3_nt: TGTGCCGCCGAGGCACGGCCAAACACCGGGGAGCTGTTTTTT; cdr3_aa: CAAEARPNTGELFF
v_call: TRBV20-1; d_call: NA; clone_size: NA; j_call: TRBJ2-1; cdr3_nt: TGCAGTAACCGGTTGCTTGGGAACAGGGCTCATGAGCAGTTCTTC; cdr3_aa: CSNRLLGNRAHEQFF
v_call: TRBV20-1; d_call: NA; clone_size: few; j_call: TRBJ2-4; cdr3_nt: TGCAGTGCCACGGGTCAGGGGTCGCAAAACATTCAGTACTTC; cdr3_aa: CSATGQGSQNIQYF
v_call: TRBV3-1; d_call: TRBD2; clone_size: few; j_call: TRBJ2-4; cdr3_nt: TGTGCCAGCAGCCTACCTAGCGGGTCAGGAAACATTCAGTACTTC; cdr3_aa: CASSLPSGSGNIQYF
v_call: TRBV5-1; d_call: NA; clone_size: few; j_call: TRBJ2-5; cdr3_nt: TGCGCCAGCCGGCTCAGTGGGGTTCGAGAGACCCAGTACTTC; cdr3_aa: CASRLSGVRETQYF
v_call: TRBV18; d_call: NA; clone_size: NA; j_call: TRBJ1-2; cdr3_nt: TGTGCCAGCTCACCAGGGGCCCGGGAGGATGGCTACACCTTC; cdr3_aa: CASSPGAREDGYTF
v_call: TRBV28; d_call: NA; clone_size: few; j_call: TRBJ2-4; cdr3_nt: TGTGCCAGCAGTTTTCCCCAGGCCTTAGCCAAAAACATTCAGTACTTC; cdr3_aa: CASSFPQALAKNIQYF
v_call: TRBV15; d_call: NA; clone_size: many; j_call: TRBJ2-4; cdr3_nt: TGTGCCACCAGCAGAGATATGGGGGACATTCAGTACTTC; cdr3_aa: CATSRDMGDIQYF